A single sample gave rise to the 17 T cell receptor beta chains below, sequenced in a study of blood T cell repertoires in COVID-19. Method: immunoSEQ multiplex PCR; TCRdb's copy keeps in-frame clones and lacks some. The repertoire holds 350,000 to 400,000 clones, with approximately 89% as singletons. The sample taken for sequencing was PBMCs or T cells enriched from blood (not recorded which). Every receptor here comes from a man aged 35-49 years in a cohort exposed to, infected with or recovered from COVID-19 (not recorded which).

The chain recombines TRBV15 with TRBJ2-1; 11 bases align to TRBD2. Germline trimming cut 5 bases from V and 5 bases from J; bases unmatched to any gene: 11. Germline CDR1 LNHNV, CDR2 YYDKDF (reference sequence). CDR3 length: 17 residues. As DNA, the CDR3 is TGTGCCACCAGCCCGCTTGGTAGCGGGAGGGGTAACAATGAGCAGTTCTTC. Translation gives CATSPLGSGRGNNEQFF.

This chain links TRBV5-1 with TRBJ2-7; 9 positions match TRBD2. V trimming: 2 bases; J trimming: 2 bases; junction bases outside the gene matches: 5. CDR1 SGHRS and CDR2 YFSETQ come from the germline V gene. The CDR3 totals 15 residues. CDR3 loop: CASSFGSGSTYEQYF. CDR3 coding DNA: TGCGCCAGCAGCTTCGGTAGCGGGAGCACCTACGAGCAGTACTTC.

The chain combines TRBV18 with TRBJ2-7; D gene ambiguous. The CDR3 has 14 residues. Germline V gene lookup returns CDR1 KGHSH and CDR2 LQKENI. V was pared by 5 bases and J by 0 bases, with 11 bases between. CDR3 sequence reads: CASSASSGSYEQYF. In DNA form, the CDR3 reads TGTGCCAGCTCAGCCTCCTCAGGCTCCTACGAGCAGTACTTC.

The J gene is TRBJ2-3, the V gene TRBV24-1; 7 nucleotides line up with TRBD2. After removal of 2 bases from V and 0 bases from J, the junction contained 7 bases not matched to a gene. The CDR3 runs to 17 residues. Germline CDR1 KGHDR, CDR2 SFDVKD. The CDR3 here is CATSDSASGPSTDTQYF. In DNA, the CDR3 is TGTGCCACCAGTGATTCGGCTAGCGGACCTAGCACAGATACGCAGTATTTT.

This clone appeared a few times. The CDR3 region is CTSRDRGGYNYGYTF. In nucleotides, the CDR3 is TGCACCAGCCGGGACAGGGGTGGCTATAACTATGGCTACACCTTC. V gene TRBV1 combines with J gene TRBJ1-2; the tabulated D call, TRBD1, remains unverified against the DNA. TRBV1 is a pseudogene segment. This CDR3 has 15 residues.

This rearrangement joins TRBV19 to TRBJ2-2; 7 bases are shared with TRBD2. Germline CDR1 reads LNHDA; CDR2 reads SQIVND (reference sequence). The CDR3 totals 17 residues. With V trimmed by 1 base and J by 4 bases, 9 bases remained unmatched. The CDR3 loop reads CASSIGARTGGTGELFF. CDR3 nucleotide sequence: TGTGCCAGTAGTATAGGGGCTAGGACGGGGGGCACCGGGGAGCTGTTTTTT.

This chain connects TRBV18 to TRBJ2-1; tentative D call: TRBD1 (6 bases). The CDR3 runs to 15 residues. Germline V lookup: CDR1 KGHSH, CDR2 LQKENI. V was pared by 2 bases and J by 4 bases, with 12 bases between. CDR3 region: CASSPDRMRYNEQFF. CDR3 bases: TGTGCCAGCTCACCAGACAGGATGAGGTACAATGAGCAGTTCTTC.

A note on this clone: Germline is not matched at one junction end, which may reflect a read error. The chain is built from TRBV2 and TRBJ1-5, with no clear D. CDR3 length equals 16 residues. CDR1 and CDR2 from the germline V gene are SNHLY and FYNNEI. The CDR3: CASSESPGRSYQPQHF. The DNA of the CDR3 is TGTGCCAGCAGTGAAAGCCCCGGCCGTAGCTATCAGCCCCAGCATTTT. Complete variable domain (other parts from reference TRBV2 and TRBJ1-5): EPEVTQTPSHQVTQMGQEVILRCVPISNHLYFYWYRQILGQKVEFLVSFYNNEISEKSEIFDDQFSVERPDGSNFTLKIRSTKLEDSAMYFCASSESPGRSYQPQHFGDGTRLSIL.

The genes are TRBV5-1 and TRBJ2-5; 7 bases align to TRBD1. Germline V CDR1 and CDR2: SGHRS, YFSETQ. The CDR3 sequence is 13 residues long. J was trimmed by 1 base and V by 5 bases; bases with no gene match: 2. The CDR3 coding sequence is TGCGCCAGCAGGGGACAGCTCCAAGAGACCCAGTACTTC. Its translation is CASRGQLQETQYF. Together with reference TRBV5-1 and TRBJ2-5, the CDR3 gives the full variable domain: KAGVTQTPRYLIKTRGQQVTLSCSPISGHRSVSWYQQTPGQGLQFLFEYFSETQRNKGNFPGRFSGRQFSNSRSEMNVSTLELGDSALYLCASRGQLQETQYFGPGTRLLVL.

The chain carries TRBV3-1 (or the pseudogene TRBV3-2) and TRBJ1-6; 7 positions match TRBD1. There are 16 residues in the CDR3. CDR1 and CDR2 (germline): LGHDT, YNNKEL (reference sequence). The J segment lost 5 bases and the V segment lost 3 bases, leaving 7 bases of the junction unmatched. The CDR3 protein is CASSQVQGLNNSPLHF. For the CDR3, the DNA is TGTGCCAGCAGCCAGGTACAGGGGCTTAATAATTCACCCCTCCACTTT.

DNA of the CDR3: TGTGCCAGTAGTGGGACAGGGATCAGATCACCCCTCCACTTT. Encoded protein: CASSGTGIRSPLHF. This chain connects TRBV19 to TRBJ1-6; 9 bases are shared with TRBD1. Trimming removed 5 bases from V and 10 bases from J; junction bases left unmatched: 6. Germline CDR1 reads LNHDA; CDR2 reads SQIVND (reference sequence). There are 14 residues in the CDR3.

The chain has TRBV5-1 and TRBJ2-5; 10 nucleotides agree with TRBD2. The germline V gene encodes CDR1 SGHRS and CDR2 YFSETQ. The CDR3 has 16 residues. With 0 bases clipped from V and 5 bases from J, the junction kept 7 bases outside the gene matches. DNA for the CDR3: TGCGCCAGCAGCTTGGGTGCTAGCGGGAGCGAGGAGACCCAGTACTTC. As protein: CASSLGASGSEETQYF.

The CDR3 sequence: CASSLGARETQYF. In DNA form, the CDR3 reads TGTGCCAGCAGCTTGGGGGCACGAGAGACCCAGTACTTC. This chain connects TRBV5-4 to TRBJ2-5; D remains unclear. This CDR3 comprises 13 residues. Trimming stripped 0 bases from V and 4 bases from J, with 7 bases between. Germline lookup yields CDR1 SGHNT and CDR2 YYREEE (reference sequence).

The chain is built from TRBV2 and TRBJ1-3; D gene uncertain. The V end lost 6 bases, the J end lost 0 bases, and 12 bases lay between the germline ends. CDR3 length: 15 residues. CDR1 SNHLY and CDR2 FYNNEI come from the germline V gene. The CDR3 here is CASRAERRSGNTIYF. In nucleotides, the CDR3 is TGTGCCAGCAGAGCGGAGCGTCGCTCTGGAAACACCATATATTTT.

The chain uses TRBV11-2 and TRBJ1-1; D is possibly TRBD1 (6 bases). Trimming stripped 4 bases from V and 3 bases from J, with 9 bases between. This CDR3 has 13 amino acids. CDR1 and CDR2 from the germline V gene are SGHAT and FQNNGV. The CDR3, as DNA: TGTGCCAGCAGCTCGGGACAAGACACTGAAGCTTTCTTT. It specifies CASSSGQDTEAFF.

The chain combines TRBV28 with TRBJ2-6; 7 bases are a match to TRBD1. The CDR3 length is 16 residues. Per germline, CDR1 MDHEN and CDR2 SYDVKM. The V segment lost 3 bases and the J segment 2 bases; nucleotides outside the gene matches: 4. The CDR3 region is CASSFLGTAGANVLTF. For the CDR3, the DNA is TGTGCCAGCAGTTTCCTCGGGACAGCTGGGGCCAACGTCCTGACTTTC.

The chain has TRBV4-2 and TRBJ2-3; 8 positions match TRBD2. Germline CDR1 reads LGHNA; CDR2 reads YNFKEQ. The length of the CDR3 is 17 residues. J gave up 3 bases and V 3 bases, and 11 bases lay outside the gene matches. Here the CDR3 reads CASSQAISGGPTDTQYF. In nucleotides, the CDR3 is TGTGCCAGCAGCCAGGCTATTTCGGGAGGGCCTACAGATACGCAGTATTTT.